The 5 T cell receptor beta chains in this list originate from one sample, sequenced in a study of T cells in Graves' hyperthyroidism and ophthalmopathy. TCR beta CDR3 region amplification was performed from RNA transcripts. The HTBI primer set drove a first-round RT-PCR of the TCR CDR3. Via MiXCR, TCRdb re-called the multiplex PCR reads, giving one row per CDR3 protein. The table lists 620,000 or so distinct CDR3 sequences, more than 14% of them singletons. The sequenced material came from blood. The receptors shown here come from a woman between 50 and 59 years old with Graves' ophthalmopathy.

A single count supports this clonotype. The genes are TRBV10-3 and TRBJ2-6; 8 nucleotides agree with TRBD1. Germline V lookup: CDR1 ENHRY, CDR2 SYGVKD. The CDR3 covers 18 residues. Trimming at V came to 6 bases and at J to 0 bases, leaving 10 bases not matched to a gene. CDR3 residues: CAIRPRQGFPSGANVLTF. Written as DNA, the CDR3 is TGTGCCATCAGGCCCAGACAGGGGTTCCCCTCTGGGGCCAACGTCCTGACTTTC.

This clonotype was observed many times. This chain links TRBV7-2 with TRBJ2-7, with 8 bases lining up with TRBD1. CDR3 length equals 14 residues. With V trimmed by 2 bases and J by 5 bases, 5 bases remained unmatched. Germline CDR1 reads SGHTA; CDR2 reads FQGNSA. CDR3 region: CASSLRTGRDEQYF. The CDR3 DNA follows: TGTGCCAGCAGCTTACGGACAGGGCGGGACGAGCAGTACTTC.

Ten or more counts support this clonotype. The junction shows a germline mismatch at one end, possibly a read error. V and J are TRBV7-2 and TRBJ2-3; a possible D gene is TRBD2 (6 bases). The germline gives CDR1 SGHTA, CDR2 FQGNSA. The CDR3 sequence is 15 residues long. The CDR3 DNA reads TGCGCCAGCAGCTTCGGGGGAGTTGGTACAGATACGCAGTATTTT. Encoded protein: CASSFGGVGTDTQYF.

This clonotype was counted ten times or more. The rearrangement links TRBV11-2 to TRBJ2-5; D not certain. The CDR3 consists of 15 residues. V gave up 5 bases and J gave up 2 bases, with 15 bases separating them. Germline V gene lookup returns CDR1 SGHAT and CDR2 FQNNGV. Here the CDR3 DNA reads TGTGCCAGCAGCCGGGCAAGGGTAACACAAGAGACCCAGTACTTC. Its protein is CASSRARVTQETQYF. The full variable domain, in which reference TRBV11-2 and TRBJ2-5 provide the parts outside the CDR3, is EAGVAQSPRYKIIEKRQSVAFWCNPISGHATLYWYQQILGQGPKLLIQFQNNGVVDDSQLPKDRFSAERLKGVDSTLKIQPAKLEDSAVYLCASSRARVTQETQYFGPGTRLLVL.

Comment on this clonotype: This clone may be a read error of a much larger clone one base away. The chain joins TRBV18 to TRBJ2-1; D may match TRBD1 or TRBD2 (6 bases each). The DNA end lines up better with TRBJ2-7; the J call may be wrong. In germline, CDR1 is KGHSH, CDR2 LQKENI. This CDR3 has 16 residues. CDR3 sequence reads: CASSRRDTSSYNEQYF. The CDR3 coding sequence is TGTGCCAGCTCACGGAGGGACACGAGCTCCTACAATGAGCAGTACTTC.